The source of this TCR beta chain is a study of T cells in Graves' hyperthyroidism and ophthalmopathy. Study-wide results and limits: Ophthalmopathy was distinguished from stable hyperthyroidism by 13 V-J signatures.

Amplification yielded TCR beta CDR3 regions, with RNA transcripts as the source. HTBI primers were employed in a first-round RT-PCR of the TCR CDR3. TCRdb analysed the multiplex PCR reads with MiXCR anew, one entry per CDR3 protein. The sample holds under 750,000 distinct CDR3 sequences, over 15% seen once. This clonotype was picked up many times. Antigen specificity is unknown. V was cut by 4 bases and J by 9 bases, with 10 bases left in between. The CDR3 consists of 11 residues. Per germline, CDR1 SNHLY and CDR2 FYNNEI. This receptor was obtained from a woman aged 50 to 60 with Graves' hyperthyroidism that later progressed to Graves' ophthalmopathy. What was sequenced was blood. This chain joins TRBV2 and TRBJ2-7; D remains unclear. The CDR3 reads CASSVNSGQYF. DNA of the CDR3: TGTGCCAGCAGTGTTAACTCCGGGCAGTACTTC.